The source of this TCR beta chain is a study of T cells after yellow fever vaccination. For the study at large: In the case of low-cell-number fractions, SMART-Seq v4 Ultra Low Input was used for preparation. Study-level points and caveats: Abundant clonotypes from the bulk population could have been carried over as contaminants into FACS-sorted repertoires. Among all clonotypes, a small share was observed in both CD4 and CD8 compartments. Among primary-vaccination clones, most reappeared after the booster, at approximately 96% for CD4 and 88% for CD8.

In TCRdb, the 5' RACE reads were re-called with MiXCR into one record per CDR3 protein. The sample records a few hundred thousand distinct CDR3 sequences, roughly 17% being singletons. In germline, CDR1 is SGHRS, CDR2 YFSETQ. The CDR3 consists of 15 residues. Trimming left V 1 base short and J 2 bases short, with 10 bases between. With regard to this clonotype: The antigen remains undetermined.

Material: PBMCs, obtained around 5 days after the first yellow fever vaccination. This receptor was obtained from a man aged 18 to 29 who received the YFV17D yellow fever vaccine. This chain connects TRBV5-1 to TRBJ2-1; D is uncertain. CDR3 sequence reads: CASSLQGIAYNEQFF. Here the CDR3 DNA reads TGCGCCAGCAGCTTGCAAGGTATAGCCTACAATGAGCAGTTCTTC.